This passage covers 20 T cell receptor beta chains from one sample sequenced in a study of shared clonotypes between healthy human individuals. Some clones are missing from TCRdb's copy, which holds only in-frame ones; the method was immunoSEQ multiplex PCR. This sample has about 2 million clones; roughly 95% occur once, and the top ten carry roughly 1%. Selected positively for CCR7 and CD45RO-negative, naive CD8 cells excluded terminally differentiated effector memory CD45RA+ cells. The sample taken for sequencing was naive CD8+ T cells sorted from blood. Receptors originate from a man aged 18 to 29 in good health.

V is TRBV7-2 and J is TRBJ2-3; 12 bases are a match to TRBD2. Germline V lookup: CDR1 SGHTA, CDR2 FQGNSA. CDR3 length: 17 residues. The ends lost 4 bases at V and 6 bases at J; junction bases unmatched: 11. CDR3 sequence (DNA): TGTGCCAGCAGCTACGTAGCTAGCGGGAGGGGTTTGGATACGCAGTATTTT. It encodes CASSYVASGRGLDTQYF.

This chain uses TRBV7-9 with TRBJ2-3; 13 positions match TRBD2. Germline CDR1 is SEHNR and CDR2 is FQNEAQ (reference sequence). J lost 0 bases, V lost 5 bases, and 11 bases had no gene match. The CDR3 sequence is 19 residues long. DNA of the CDR3: TGTGCCAGCAGCCCCTGGACTAGCGGGGGCGGCACTAGCACAGATACGCAGTATTTT. Translation gives CASSPWTSGGGTSTDTQYF. The full variable domain, completed using reference TRBV7-9 and TRBJ2-3, is DTGVSQNPRHKITKRGQNVTFRCDPISEHNRLYWYRQTLGQGPEFLTYFQNEAQLEKSRLLSDRFSAERPKGSFSTLEIQRTEQGDSAMYLCASSPWTSGGGTSTDTQYFGPGTRLTVL.

The J gene is TRBJ1-2, the V gene TRBV10-3; TRBD1 might be the D (5 bases). The V gene lost 8 bases and the J gene lost 2 bases, with 18 bases spanning the gap. CDR1 ENHRY and CDR2 SYGVKD come from the germline V gene. This CDR3 spans 15 amino acids. CDR3 DNA: TGTGCCATCCTAAGTTCAGGGACGGGAAACTATGGCTACACCTTC. Translated, it gives CAILSSGTGNYGYTF.

V is TRBV6-5 and J is TRBJ2-2; tentatively, D is TRBD1 or TRBD2 (5 bases each). Deletions cut 0 bases from V and 4 bases from J, with 9 bases between. This CDR3 has 15 amino acids. The germline gives CDR1 MNHEY, CDR2 SVGAGI. The CDR3 DNA sequence: TGTGCCAGCAGTTACTCGACGGGGACCACCGGGGAGCTGTTTTTT. Residues: CASSYSTGTTGELFF.

The chain recombines TRBV5-1 with TRBJ1-3, with a weak D call TRBD1 (6 bases). CDR1 is SGHRS and CDR2 is YFSETQ in the germline V gene. This CDR3 is built from 15 residues. V was cut by 3 bases and J by 0 bases, with 10 bases left in between. In DNA form, the CDR3 reads TGCGCCAGCAGCTACGGACAGAGCTCTGGAAACACCATATATTTT. This translates into CASSYGQSSGNTIYF.

To note about this clone: The same CDR3 can be traced to other DNA sequences in this sample. For the CDR3, the DNA is TGTGCCAGCAGCTTAGCAGGACAGGGATTAGAACAGCCCCAGCATTTT. It is translated as CASSLAGQGLEQPQHF. The chain has TRBV7-9 and TRBJ1-5; TRBD1 matches 8 bases. The ends lost 0 bases at V and 7 bases at J; junction bases unmatched: 8. The CDR3 length is 16 residues. Germline V gene lookup returns CDR1 SEHNR and CDR2 FQNEAQ (reference sequence).

The chain recombines TRBV4-3 with TRBJ1-1, with 9 nucleotides matching TRBD1. The junction had 5 bases not matched to a gene; V was cut back by 2 bases and J by 4 bases. CDR3 length: 15 residues. The V gene's germline CDR1 is LGHNA and CDR2 YSLEER. CDR3 sequence: CASSQTGGASTEAFF. DNA of the CDR3: TGCGCCAGCAGCCAAACAGGGGGCGCGAGCACTGAAGCTTTCTTT.

The chain recombines TRBV30 with TRBJ2-3, with 8 bases matching TRBD1. Germline V gives CDR1 GTSNPN, CDR2 SVGIG (reference sequence). The CDR3 covers 13 residues. Losses at the gene ends were 4 bases for V and 6 bases for J; bases not matched to a gene: 6. The CDR3 sequence is CAWKDRGMDTQYF. The CDR3 nucleotides are TGTGCCTGGAAAGACAGGGGTATGGATACGCAGTATTTT. Using reference TRBV30 and TRBJ2-3 for the parts outside the CDR3, the full variable domain is SQTIHQWPATLVQPVGSPLSLECTVEGTSNPNLYWYRQAAGRGLQLLFYSVGIGQISSEVPQNLSASRPQDRQFILSSKKLLLSDSGFYLCAWKDRGMDTQYFGPGTRLTVL.

This clone is a singleton in its sample. This chain connects TRBV29-1 to TRBJ2-1, with D perhaps matching TRBD2 (5 bases). Trimming took off 6 bases at V and 0 bases at J, with 18 bases between the two ends. The germline V gene has CDR1 SQVTM and CDR2 ANQGSEA. The CDR3 length is 16 residues. The CDR3 nucleotides are TGCAGCGTCCGCACTCGGGGAGACTCCTCCTACAATGAGCAGTTCTTC. As protein: CSVRTRGDSSYNEQFF.

This clone was recorded once. The chain is built from TRBV19 and TRBJ2-3; possible D gene TRBD2, 5 bases. Germline V gene data show CDR1 as LNHDA and CDR2 as SQIVND (reference sequence). The CDR3 has 16 amino acids. Trimming stripped 4 bases from V and 0 bases from J, with 14 bases between. The DNA of the CDR3 is TGTGCCAGTAGTACACCCAGCGGCGGAAGCACAGATACGCAGTATTTT. Its translation: CASSTPSGGSTDTQYF.

This clone occurred once. The chain is built from TRBV28 and TRBJ2-7; the D is unclear. CDR3 length: 13 residues. Between the trimmed V and J ends, which lost 7 bases and 3 bases, there was a span of 13 bases. The V gene's germline CDR1 is MDHEN and CDR2 SYDVKM. The CDR3 sequence is CASNPAGGYEQYF. For the CDR3, the DNA is TGTGCCAGCAACCCGGCAGGCGGCTACGAGCAGTACTTC.

V is TRBV4-1 and J is TRBJ2-7; 7 bases map to TRBD2. This CDR3 region has 17 residues. In germline, CDR1 is MGHRA, CDR2 YSYEKL. Unmatched junction bases numbered 8, after V lost 0 bases and J lost 0 bases. The CDR3 DNA reads as TGCGCCAGCAGCCAAGACCCCACGGGGGGAGTCTCCTACGAGCAGTACTTC. Translating it yields CASSQDPTGGVSYEQYF.

This chain links TRBV21-1 with TRBJ2-5; the D call in the table, TRBD2, was not verified against the DNA. TRBV21-1 is marked as a pseudogene. The CDR3 is 18 residues long. The DNA for the CDR3 is TGTGCCAGCAGCACCCAAATGGGAACTAGCGGGAGTGGAGAGACCCAGTACTTC. This gives the protein CASSTQMGTSGSGETQYF.

The CDR3 reads CASRQGAGNEKLFF. The CDR3 DNA follows: TGCGCCAGCAGGCAGGGGGCTGGTAATGAAAAACTGTTTTTT. The V gene is TRBV10-2, the J gene TRBJ1-4; 8 bases line up with TRBD1. CDR3 size: 14 residues. V lost 6 bases, J lost 4 bases, and 4 bases stayed unmatched. In germline, CDR1 is WSHSY, CDR2 SAAADI.

The chain combines TRBV27 with TRBJ1-1, with TRBD1 matching 7 bases. Looked up from germline, CDR1 is MNHEY and CDR2 is SMNVEV (reference sequence). This CDR3 has 15 residues. The junction had 10 bases not matched to a gene; V was cut back by 5 bases and J by 4 bases. The DNA for the CDR3 is TGTGCCAGCAGTACCTCGACAGGGTTGGGCACTGAAGCTTTCTTT. Its translation: CASSTSTGLGTEAFF.

The chain recombines TRBV5-4 with TRBJ1-1; TRBD1 matches 10 bases. The trim removed 5 bases at V and 3 bases at J, leaving 7 bases unmatched. This CDR3 has 15 residues. Germline assignment: CDR1 SGHNT and CDR2 YYREEE (reference sequence). The CDR3 bases are TGTGCCAGCAGTTCGACAGGGGGCAAGGACACTGAAGCTTTCTTT. Encoded protein: CASSSTGGKDTEAFF.

Of note for this clone: At the DNA level, this CDR3 is encoded by other sequences in the same sample as well. The gene calls are TRBV6-1 and TRBJ2-7; no clear D gene. Germline V CDR1 and CDR2: MNHNS, SASEGT. The CDR3 length is 13 residues. Trimming cost V 4 bases and J 1 base, with 8 bases left between them. CDR3: CASSGGLSYEQYF. CDR3 nucleotides: TGTGCCAGCAGTGGTGGGCTGTCCTACGAGCAGTACTTC.

The chain is built from TRBV5-1 and TRBJ2-2, with TRBD2 identical over 7 bases. The V gene end was trimmed by 4 bases and the J gene end by 2 bases; junction bases not matched to a gene: 8. This CDR3 has 16 residues. Germline V gene data show CDR1 as SGHRS and CDR2 as YFSETQ. CDR3 protein: CASSTRDYDNTGELFF. The CDR3 DNA follows: TGCGCCAGCAGCACCCGGGACTACGACAACACCGGGGAGCTGTTTTTT.

This clone is a singleton in its sample. The chain links TRBV7-9 to TRBJ2-2, with D possibly matching TRBD1 (6 bases). Germline V CDR1 and CDR2: SEHNR, FQNEAQ (reference sequence). The CDR3 runs to 13 residues. The V and J ends lost 5 bases and 4 bases respectively, with 8 bases between them. DNA of the CDR3: TGTGCCAGCAGCCGGACAGTCACCGGGGAGCTGTTTTTT. This translates into CASSRTVTGELFF.

The rearrangement links TRBV30 to TRBJ2-5; 9 nucleotides match TRBD2. The J call is uncertain, as TRBJ2-7 better fits the DNA end. The CDR3 runs 12 residues. The germline V gene has CDR1 GTSNPN and CDR2 SVGIG (reference sequence). CDR3 residues: CAWARTSDEQYF. The CDR3 bases are TGTGCCTGGGCCCGGACTAGCGACGAGCAGTACTTC.